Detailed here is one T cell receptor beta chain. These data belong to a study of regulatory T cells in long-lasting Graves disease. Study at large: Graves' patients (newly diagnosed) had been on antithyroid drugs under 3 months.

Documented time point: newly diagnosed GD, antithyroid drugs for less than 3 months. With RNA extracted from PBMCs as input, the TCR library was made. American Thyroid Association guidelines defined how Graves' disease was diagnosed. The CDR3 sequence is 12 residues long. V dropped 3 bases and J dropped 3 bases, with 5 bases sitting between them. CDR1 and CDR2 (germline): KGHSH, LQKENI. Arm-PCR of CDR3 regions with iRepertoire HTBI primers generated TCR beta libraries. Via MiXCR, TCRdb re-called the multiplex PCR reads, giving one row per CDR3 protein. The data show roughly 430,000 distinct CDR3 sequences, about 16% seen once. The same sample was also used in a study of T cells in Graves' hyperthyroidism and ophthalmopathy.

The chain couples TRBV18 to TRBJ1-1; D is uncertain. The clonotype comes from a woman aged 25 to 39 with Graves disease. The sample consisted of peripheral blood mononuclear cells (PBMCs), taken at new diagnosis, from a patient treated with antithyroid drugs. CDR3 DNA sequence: TGTGCCAGCTCACCCTTTGACACTGAAGCTTTCTTT. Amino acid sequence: CASSPFDTEAFF. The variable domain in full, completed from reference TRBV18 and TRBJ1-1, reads NAGVMQNPRHLVRRRGQEARLRCSPMKGHSHVYWYRQLPEEGLKFMVYLQKENIIDESGMPKERFSAEFPKEGPSILRIQQVVRGDSAAYFCASSPFDTEAFFGQGTRLTVV.